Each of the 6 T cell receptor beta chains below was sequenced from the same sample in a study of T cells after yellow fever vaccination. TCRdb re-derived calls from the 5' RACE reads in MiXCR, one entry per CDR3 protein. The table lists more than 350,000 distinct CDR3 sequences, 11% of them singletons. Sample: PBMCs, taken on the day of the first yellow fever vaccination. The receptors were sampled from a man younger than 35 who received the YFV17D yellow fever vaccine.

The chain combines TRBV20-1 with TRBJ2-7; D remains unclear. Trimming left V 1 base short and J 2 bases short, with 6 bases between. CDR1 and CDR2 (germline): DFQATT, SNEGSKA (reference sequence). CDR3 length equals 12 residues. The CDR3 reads CSARGDTYEQYV. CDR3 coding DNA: TGCAGTGCTAGAGGGGATACCTACGAGCAGTACGTC.

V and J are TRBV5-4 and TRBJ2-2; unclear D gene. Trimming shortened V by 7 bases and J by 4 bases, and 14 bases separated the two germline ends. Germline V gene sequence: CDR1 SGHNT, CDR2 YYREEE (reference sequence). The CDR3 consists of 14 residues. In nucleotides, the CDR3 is TGTGCCAGCGGCGCTGGGGTGGCCACCGGGGAGCTGTTTTTT. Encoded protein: CASGAGVATGELFF.

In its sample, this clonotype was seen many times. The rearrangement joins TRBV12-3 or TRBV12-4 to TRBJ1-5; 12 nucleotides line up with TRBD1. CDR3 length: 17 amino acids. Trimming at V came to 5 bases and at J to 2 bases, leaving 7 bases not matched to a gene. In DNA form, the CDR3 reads TGTGCCAGCAGTCCCGGGACAGGGGGCTTTCGCAATCAGCCCCAGCATTTT. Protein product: CASSPGTGGFRNQPQHF.

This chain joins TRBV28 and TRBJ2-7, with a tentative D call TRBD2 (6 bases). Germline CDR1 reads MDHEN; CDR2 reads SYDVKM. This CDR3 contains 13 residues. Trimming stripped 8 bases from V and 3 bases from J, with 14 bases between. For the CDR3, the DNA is TGTGCCAGCTCACCCGCGGGATTCTACGAGCAGTACGTC. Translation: CASSPAGFYEQYV.

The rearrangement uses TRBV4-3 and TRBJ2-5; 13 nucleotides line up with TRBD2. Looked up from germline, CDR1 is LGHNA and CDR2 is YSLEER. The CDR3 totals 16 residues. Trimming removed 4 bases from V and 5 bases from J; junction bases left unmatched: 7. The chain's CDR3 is CASSLGLAGEGETQYF. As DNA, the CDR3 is TGCGCCAGCAGCCTCGGACTAGCGGGGGAAGGGGAGACCCAGTACTTC.

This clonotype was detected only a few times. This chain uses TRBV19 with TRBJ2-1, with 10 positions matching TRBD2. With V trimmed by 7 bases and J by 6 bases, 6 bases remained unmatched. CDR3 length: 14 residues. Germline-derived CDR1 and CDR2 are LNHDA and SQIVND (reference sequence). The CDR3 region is CASNQRGGGNEQFF. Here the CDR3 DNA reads TGTGCCAGTAACCAGCGGGGGGGAGGCAATGAGCAGTTCTTC.